This is a list of T cell receptor beta chains from one sample in a study of blood T cell repertoires in COVID-19. This table comes from immunoSEQ multiplex PCR, and its TCRdb copy is limited to in-frame clones, with some not included. Of hundreds of thousands of clones in the sample, approximately 91% were seen once. The sequenced material came from peripheral blood. Receptors originate from a woman aged 70-85 years with COVID-19, enrolled during active disease. Both conserved end residues are part of each CDR3. Each record gives: D gene, J gene, clone size, V gene, CDR3 DNA, CDR3 protein. The D gene is left open where the match is weak. Clone sizes are given selectively: once, few, many, or a class where the clone is expanded.

TRBD2 | TRBJ2-7 | - | TRBV9 | TGTGCCAGCAGCGTAGGGTCTAGCGGGGGCTACGAGCAGTACTTC | CASSVGSSGGYEQYF
- | TRBJ1-1 | once | TRBV21-1 | TGTGCCAGCAGCCCCCTAGCTTTCTTT | CASSPLAFF
TRBD1 | TRBJ1-2 | - | TRBV7-2 | TGTGCCAGCAGCTCCGCAGGGGGCTATGGCTACACCTTC | CASSSAGGYGYTF
TRBD2 | TRBJ2-5 | - | TRBV3-1/TRBV3-2 | TGTGCCAGCAGCCAAGTTACAGCGGGGCAAGAGACCCAGTACTTC | CASSQVTAGQETQYF
- | TRBJ2-3 | - | TRBV4-1 | TGCGCCAGCAGCCAAGAAGGGCGGGACCTCCCCACGCAGTATTTT | CASSQEGRDLPTQYF
TRBD2 | TRBJ2-5 | - | TRBV5-6 | TGTGCCAGCAGCTCCCGACTAGCGGGGCAAGAGACCCAGTACTTC | CASSSRLAGQETQYF
- | TRBJ1-1 | - | TRBV5-1 | TGCGCCAGCAGCTTGGCCACAGGAATCCCTGAAGCTTTCTTT | CASSLATGIPEAFF
TRBD1 | TRBJ1-2 | - | TRBV19 | TGTGCCAGTTACAGGGGTGGCGGCTACACCTTC | CASYRGGGYTF
TRBD1 | TRBJ1-1 | once | TRBV7-9 | TGTGCCAGCAGCTTAATGGAGGGGGCAACTGAAGCTTTCTTT | CASSLMEGATEAFF
TRBD1 | TRBJ1-2 | - | TRBV19 | TGTGCCAGTAGTCCCTCGGACAGGCAGAAAAAGGACTACACCTTC | CASSPSDRQKKDYTF
TRBD1 | TRBJ1-1 | - | TRBV28 | TGTGCCAGCAGTTTATGGGGGACAGCAACCACTGAAGCTTTCTTT | CASSLWGTATTEAFF
TRBD2 | TRBJ2-3 | - | TRBV20-1 | TGCAGTGCTTCTAGACTAGCGGGGGCCCTTTTT | CSASRLAGALF
- | TRBJ2-3 | - | TRBV11-2 | TGTGCCAGCAGCTTAGGGGCAGGGGGGAAGGGAGATACGCAGTATTTT | CASSLGAGGKGDTQYF
TRBD1 | TRBJ2-7 | - | TRBV9 | TGTGCCAGCAGCGTAGCTGAGGGGGCAGGCTACGAGCAGTACTTC | CASSVAEGAGYEQYF
TRBD1 | TRBJ1-4 | - | TRBV5-1 | TGCGCCAGCAGCCTAGGACAGGGGGCGAAAGAAAAACTGTTTTTT | CASSLGQGAKEKLFF
- | TRBJ1-6 | - | TRBV10-1 | TGCGCCAGCAGCCCATCGACAGGCGGTAATTCACCCCTCCACTTT | CASSPSTGGNSPLHF
TRBD1 | TRBJ1-2 | - | TRBV2 | TGTGCCAGGGATTTATGGGACAGAGATGGCTACACCTTC | CARDLWDRDGYTF
TRBD1 | TRBJ1-2 | - | TRBV5-6 | TGTGCCAGCAGCCGGACAGGGGTTGGCTACACCTTC | CASSRTGVGYTF
TRBD1 | TRBJ1-2 | - | TRBV24-1 | TGTGCCACCAGTGAGGTCGACAGGGTCTATGGCTACACCTTC | CATSEVDRVYGYTF
TRBD2 | TRBJ2-3 | - | TRBV30 | TGTGCCTGGAGTGGGGGACTACGCACAGATACGCAGTATTTT | CAWSGGLRTDTQYF
- | TRBJ2-1 | - | TRBV7-2 | TGTGCCAGCAGCCTGCGCCGAGCGAGTACCTACAATGAGCAGTTCTTC | CASSLRRASTYNEQFF
- | TRBJ1-3 | - | TRBV19 | TGTGCCAGTAGTATCAACTATTTCTCTGGAAACACCATATATTTT | CASSINYFSGNTIYF
- | TRBJ1-1 | - | TRBV5-1 | TGCGCCAGCAGTGCGAGCCCAGGGAGGGCTGAAGCTTTCTTT | CASSASPGRAEAFF
- | TRBJ2-5 | - | TRBV10-2 | TGCGCCAGCAGTGAGTCGCGCACAGGGCGAGAGACCCAGTACTTC | CASSESRTGRETQYF
- | TRBJ2-3 | - | TRBV10-1 | TGCGCCAGCAGTGAGATAGGGGGTACGCAGTATTTT | CASSEIGGTQYF
- | TRBJ1-2 | - | TRBV24-1 | TGTGCCACCAGTGAGGACAGCTATGGCTACACCTTC | CATSEDSYGYTF
- | TRBJ1-3 | - | TRBV3-1/TRBV3-2 | TGTGCCAGCAGCTACGGGCAGGGTGGAAACACCATATATTTT | CASSYGQGGNTIYF
TRBD1 | TRBJ1-3 | - | TRBV28 | TGTGCCAGCAGTTTCCCAGCGACAGGGGCTGGAAACACCATATATTTT | CASSFPATGAGNTIYF
- | TRBJ1-1 | once | TRBV19 | TGTGCCAGTAGTATAGGAGGGTTAGTGGAAGCTTTCTTT | CASSIGGLVEAFF
- | TRBJ2-7 | - | TRBV7-2 | TGTGCCAGCAGTCCACGTACAAGCTCCTACGAGCAGTACTTC | CASSPRTSSYEQYF
- | TRBJ1-1 | - | TRBV5-1 | TGCGCCAGCAGCTCGCAACATATGAACACTGAAGCTTTCTTT | CASSSQHMNTEAFF
TRBD1 | TRBJ1-4 | - | TRBV10-3 | TGTGCCATCAGTGAGTCTACAGGGGGCGGCGAAAAACTGTTTTTT | CAISESTGGGEKLFF
- | TRBJ1-6 | - | TRBV9 | TGTGCCAGCAGCGCCCTGACTGGGACACCGGGGCCCCTCCACTTT | CASSALTGTPGPLHF
TRBD1 | TRBJ1-2 | - | TRBV6-5 | TGTGCCAGCAGCCTCCGGGACAGGGTCTATGGCTACACCTTC | CASSLRDRVYGYTF
TRBD2 | TRBJ2-5 | - | TRBV11-1 | TGTGCCAGCAGCTTAGGTCTAGCGGGGAGCCAGACCCAGTACTTC | CASSLGLAGSQTQYF
- | TRBJ1-1 | - | TRBV18 | TGTGCCAGCTCAAAAGGAGCGGACACTGAAGCTTTCTTT | CASSKGADTEAFF
TRBD1 | TRBJ1-5 | - | TRBV28 | TGTGCCAGCTCACTACAGGGGGAGCGCAATCAGCCCCAGCATTTT | CASSLQGERNQPQHF
TRBD1 | TRBJ1-5 | - | TRBV27 | TGTGCCAGCAGTCCCGGGACAGGGGGGAATCAGCCCCAGCATTTT | CASSPGTGGNQPQHF
- | TRBJ1-4 | - | TRBV19 | TGTGCCAGTAGCCCGAGGGGAGGAGAGGAAAAACTGTTTTTT | CASSPRGGEEKLFF
TRBD2 | TRBJ2-3 | - | TRBV4-1 | TGCGCCAGCAGCCAAGAGGCGACTAGCGGGGGCAGCACAGATACGCAGTATTTT | CASSQEATSGGSTDTQYF
- | TRBJ1-6 | - | TRBV3-1/TRBV3-2 | TGTGCCAGCAGCCAAGGGACAGCCCTTTATTCACCCCTCCACTTT | CASSQGTALYSPLHF
TRBD1 | TRBJ1-1 | - | TRBV29-1 | TGCAGCGTCCGACAGGGGGTGAACACTGAAGCTTTCTTT | CSVRQGVNTEAFF
TRBD1 | TRBJ1-1 | - | TRBV24-1 | TGTGCCACCAGTGATTCTGGACAGGGGGGAACTGAAGCTTTCTTT | CATSDSGQGGTEAFF
- | TRBJ1-6 | - | TRBV11-2 | TGTGCCAGCAGCCCCGCTCAAGCGGGTAGAAATTCACCCCTCCACTTT | CASSPAQAGRNSPLHF
- | TRBJ2-7 | - | TRBV27 | TGTGCCAGCAGCCACGGGGGGCGCGTCTCCGAGCAGTACTTC | CASSHGGRVSEQYF
TRBD2 | TRBJ2-1 | - | TRBV27 | TGTGCCAGCACTAGCGGGTTGTACAATGAGCAGTTCTTC | CASTSGLYNEQFF
- | TRBJ1-1 | - | TRBV10-3 | TGTGCCATCAGTGACCCCGACTGGGACACTGAAGCTTTCTTT | CAISDPDWDTEAFF
TRBD2 | TRBJ2-7 | - | TRBV9 | TGTGCCAGCAGCCCTAGGTTCGGCGGGGGGGCTTACGAGCAGTACTTC | CASSPRFGGGAYEQYF
- | TRBJ1-2 | - | TRBV5-1 | TGCGCCAGCAGCTCGACAGCTTCTAACTATGGCTACACCTTC | CASSSTASNYGYTF
- | TRBJ1-2 | - | TRBV2 | TGTGCCAGCAGTGACTCCTTATATGGCTACACCTTC | CASSDSLYGYTF
- | TRBJ2-1 | - | TRBV10-3 | TGTGCCATCAGTGAGAGTCAGGGTGGAACCAATGAGCAGTTCTTC | CAISESQGGTNEQFF
- | TRBJ2-5 | once | TRBV18 | TGTGCCAGCTCACCACTCGGCGGGGCCCAAGAGACCCAGTACTTC | CASSPLGGAQETQYF
- | TRBJ1-3 | - | TRBV24-1 | TGTGCCACCAGTGATTTGACTAGGGACTGTCCGAGTGGAAACACCATATATTTT | CATSDLTRDCPSGNTIYF